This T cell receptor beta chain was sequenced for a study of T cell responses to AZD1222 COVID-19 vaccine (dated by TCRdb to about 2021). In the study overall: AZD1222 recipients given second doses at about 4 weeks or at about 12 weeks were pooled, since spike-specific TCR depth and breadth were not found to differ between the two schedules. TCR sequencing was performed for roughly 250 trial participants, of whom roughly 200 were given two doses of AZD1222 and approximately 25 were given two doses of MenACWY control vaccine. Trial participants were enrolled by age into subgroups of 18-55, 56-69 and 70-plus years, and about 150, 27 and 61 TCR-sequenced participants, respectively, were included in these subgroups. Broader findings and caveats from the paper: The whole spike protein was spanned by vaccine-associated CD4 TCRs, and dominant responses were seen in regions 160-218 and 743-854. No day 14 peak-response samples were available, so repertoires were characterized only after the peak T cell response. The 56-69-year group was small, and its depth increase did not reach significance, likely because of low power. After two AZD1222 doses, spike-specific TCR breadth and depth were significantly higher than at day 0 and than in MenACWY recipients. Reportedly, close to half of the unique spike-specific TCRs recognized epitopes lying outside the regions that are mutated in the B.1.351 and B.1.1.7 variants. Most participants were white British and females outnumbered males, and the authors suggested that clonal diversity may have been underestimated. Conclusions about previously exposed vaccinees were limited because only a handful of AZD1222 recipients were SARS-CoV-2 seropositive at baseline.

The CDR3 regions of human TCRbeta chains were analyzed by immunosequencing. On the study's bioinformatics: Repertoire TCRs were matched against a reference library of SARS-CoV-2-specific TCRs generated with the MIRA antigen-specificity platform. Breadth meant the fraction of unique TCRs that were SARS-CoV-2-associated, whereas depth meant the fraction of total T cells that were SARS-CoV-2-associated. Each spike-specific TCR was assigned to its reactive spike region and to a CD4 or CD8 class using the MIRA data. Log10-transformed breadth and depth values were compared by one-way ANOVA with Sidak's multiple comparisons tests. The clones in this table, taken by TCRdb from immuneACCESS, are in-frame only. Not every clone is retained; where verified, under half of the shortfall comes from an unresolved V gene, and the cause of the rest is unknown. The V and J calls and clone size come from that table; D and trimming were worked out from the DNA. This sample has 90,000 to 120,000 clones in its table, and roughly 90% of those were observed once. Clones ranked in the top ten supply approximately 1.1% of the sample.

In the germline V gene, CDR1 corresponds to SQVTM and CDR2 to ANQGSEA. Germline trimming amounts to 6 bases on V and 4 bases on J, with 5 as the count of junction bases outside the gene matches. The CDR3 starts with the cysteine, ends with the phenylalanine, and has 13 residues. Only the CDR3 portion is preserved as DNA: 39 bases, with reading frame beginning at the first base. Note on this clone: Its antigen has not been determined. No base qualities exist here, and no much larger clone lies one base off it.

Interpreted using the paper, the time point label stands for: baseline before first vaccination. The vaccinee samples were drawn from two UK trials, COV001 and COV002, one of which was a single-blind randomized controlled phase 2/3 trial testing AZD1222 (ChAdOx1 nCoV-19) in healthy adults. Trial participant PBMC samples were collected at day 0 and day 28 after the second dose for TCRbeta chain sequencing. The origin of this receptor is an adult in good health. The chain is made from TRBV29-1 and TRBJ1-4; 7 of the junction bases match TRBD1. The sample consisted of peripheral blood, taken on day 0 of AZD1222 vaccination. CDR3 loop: CSVGTANNEKLFF. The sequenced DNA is TGCAGCGTCGGGACAGCTAATAATGAAAAACTGTTTTTT.